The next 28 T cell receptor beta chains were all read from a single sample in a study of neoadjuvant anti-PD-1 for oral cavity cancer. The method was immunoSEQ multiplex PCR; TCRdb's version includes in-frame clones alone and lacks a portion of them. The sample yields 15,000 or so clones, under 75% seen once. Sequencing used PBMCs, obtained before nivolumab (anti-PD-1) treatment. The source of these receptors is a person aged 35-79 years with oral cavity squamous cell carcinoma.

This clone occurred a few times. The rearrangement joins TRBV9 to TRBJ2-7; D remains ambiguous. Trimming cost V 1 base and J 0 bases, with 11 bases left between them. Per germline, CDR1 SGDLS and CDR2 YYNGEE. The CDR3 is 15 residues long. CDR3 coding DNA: TGTGCCAGCAGCGTACAACCCTCTCCCTCCTACGAGCAGTACTTC. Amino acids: CASSVQPSPSYEQYF.

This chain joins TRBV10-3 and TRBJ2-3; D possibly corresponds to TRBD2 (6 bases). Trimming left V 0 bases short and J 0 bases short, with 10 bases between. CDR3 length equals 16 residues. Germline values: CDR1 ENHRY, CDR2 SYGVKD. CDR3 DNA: TGTGCCATCAGTGAGTCGGGCGGGGCTAGCACAGATACGCAGTATTTT. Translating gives CAISESGGASTDTQYF.

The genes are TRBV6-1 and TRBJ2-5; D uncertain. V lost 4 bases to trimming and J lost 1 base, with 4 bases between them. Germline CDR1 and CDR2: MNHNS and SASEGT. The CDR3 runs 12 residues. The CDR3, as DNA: TGTGCCAGCAGTGGCCCCCAAGAGACCCAGTACTTC. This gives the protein CASSGPQETQYF.

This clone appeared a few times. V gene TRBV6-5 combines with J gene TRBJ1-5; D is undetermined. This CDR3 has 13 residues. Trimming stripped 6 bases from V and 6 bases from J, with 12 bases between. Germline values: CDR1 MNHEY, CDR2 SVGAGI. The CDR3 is CASRSLRGQPQHF. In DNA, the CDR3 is TGTGCCAGCAGGAGCCTCCGAGGTCAGCCCCAGCATTTT.

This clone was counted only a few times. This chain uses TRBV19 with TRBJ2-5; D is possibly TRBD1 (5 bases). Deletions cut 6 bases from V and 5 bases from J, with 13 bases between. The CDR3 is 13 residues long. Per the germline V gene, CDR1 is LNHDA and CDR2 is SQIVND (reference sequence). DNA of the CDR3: TGTGCCAGTAGCAACCAAAAGGGGGAGACCCAGTACTTC. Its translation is CASSNQKGETQYF.

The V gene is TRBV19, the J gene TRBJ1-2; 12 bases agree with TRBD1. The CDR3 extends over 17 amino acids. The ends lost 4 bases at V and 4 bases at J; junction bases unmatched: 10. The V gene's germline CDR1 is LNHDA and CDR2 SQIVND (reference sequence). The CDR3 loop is CASSKGQGASDAYGYTF. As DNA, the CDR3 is TGTGCCAGTAGTAAGGGACAGGGGGCATCGGACGCCTATGGCTACACCTTC.

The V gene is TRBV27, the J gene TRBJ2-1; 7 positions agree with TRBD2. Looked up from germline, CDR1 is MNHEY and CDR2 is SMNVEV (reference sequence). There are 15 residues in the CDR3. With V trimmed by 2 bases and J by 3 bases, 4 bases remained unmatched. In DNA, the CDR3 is TGTGCCAGCAGTTTAGCGGGAGTTAACTACAATGAGCAGTTCTTC. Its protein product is CASSLAGVNYNEQFF.

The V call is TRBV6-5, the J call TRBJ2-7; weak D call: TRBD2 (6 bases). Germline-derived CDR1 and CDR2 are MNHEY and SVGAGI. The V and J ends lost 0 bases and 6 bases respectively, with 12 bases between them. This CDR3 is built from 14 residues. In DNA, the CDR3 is TGTGCCAGCAGTTACTCGCTCATGGGGGGCGAGCAGTACTTC. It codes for CASSYSLMGGEQYF.

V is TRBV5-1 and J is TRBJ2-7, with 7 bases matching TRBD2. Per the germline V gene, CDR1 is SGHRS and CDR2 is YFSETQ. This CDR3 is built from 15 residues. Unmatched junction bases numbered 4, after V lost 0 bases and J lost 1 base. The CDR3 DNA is TGCGCCAGCAGCTTGGGAGGGACTACATCCTACGAGCAGTACTTC. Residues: CASSLGGTTSYEQYF.

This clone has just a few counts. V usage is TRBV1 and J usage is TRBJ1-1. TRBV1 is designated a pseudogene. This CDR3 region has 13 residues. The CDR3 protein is CTSSQERFRVAFF. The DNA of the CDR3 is TGCACCAGCAGCCAAGAGCGGTTTAGGGTAGCTTTCTTT.

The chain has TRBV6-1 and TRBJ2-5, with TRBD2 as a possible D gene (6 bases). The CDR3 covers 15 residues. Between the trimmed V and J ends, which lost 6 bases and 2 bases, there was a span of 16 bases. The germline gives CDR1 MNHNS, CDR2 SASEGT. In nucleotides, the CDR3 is TGTGCCAGCAGCAAAAGAGGAGGGCTACAAGAGACCCAGTACTTC. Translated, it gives CASSKRGGLQETQYF.

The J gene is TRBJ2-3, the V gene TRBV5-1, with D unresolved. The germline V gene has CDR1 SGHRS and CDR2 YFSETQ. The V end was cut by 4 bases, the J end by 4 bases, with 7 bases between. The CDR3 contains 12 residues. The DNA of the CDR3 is TGCGCCAGCAGCCTTGTTCCAGATACGCAGTATTTT. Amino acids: CASSLVPDTQYF.

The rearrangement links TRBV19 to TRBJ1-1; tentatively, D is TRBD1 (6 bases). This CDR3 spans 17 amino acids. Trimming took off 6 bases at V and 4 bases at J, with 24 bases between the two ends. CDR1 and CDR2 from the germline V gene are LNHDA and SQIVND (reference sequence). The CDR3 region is CASSPTVLRGIVTEAFF. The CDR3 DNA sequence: TGTGCCAGTAGCCCGACAGTTCTTAGGGGGATAGTCACTGAAGCTTTCTTT.

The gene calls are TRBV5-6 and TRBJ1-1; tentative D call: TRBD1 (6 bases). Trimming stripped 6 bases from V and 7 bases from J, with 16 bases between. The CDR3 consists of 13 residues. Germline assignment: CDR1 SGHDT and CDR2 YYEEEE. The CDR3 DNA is TGTGCCAGCACCTGGGGGCAGTGGGGTGAAGCTTTCTTT. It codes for CASTWGQWGEAFF.

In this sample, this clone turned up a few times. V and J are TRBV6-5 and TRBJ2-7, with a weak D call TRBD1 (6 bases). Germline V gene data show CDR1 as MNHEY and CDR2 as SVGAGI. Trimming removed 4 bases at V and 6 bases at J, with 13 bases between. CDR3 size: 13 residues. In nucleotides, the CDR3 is TGTGCCAGCAGTTCCGGACTCAGGGGCGAGCAGTACTTC. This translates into CASSSGLRGEQYF.

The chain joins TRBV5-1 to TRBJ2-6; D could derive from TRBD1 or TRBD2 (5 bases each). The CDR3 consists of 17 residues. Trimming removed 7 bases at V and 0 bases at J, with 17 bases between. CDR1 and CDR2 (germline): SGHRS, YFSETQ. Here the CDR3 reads CASCPGTSASGANVLTF. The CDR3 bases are TGCGCCAGCTGCCCCGGGACCTCAGCCTCTGGGGCCAACGTCCTGACTTTC.

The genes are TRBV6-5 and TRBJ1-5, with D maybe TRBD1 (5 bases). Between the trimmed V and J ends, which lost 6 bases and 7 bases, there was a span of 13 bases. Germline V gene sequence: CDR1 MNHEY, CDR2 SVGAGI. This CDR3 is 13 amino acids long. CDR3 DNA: TGTGCCAGCAGCACGACAGAGCTCCAGCCCCAGCATTTT. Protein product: CASSTTELQPQHF.

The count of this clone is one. The CDR3 bases are TGTGCCAGCAGCTCTACGAATGAGCAGTTCTTC. The encoded protein is CASSSTNEQFF. The chain is built from TRBV11-2 and TRBJ2-1; D gene unclear. Germline V gene data show CDR1 as SGHAT and CDR2 as FQNNGV. This CDR3 is built from 11 residues. V shed 4 bases and J shed 7 bases, with 5 bases lying between them.

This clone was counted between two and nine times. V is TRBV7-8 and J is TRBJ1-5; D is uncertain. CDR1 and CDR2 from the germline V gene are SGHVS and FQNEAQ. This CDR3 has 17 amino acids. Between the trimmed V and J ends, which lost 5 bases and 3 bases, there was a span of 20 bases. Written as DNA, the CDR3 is TGTGCCAGCAGCCCAAGCCCTGTGGCAGGACCCAATCAGCCCCAGCATTTT. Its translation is CASSPSPVAGPNQPQHF.

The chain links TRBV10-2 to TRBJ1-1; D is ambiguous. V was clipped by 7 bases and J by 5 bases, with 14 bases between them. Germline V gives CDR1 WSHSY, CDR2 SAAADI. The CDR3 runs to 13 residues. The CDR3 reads CASKESSRTEAFF. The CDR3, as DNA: TGCGCCAGCAAGGAGAGCAGTAGAACTGAAGCTTTCTTT.

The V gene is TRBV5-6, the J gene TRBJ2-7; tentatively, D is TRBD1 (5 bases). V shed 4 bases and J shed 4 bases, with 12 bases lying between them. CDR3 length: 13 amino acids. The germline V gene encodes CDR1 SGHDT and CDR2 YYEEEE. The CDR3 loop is CASSVPQVYEQYF. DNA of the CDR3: TGTGCCAGCAGCGTACCACAGGTATACGAGCAGTACTTC.

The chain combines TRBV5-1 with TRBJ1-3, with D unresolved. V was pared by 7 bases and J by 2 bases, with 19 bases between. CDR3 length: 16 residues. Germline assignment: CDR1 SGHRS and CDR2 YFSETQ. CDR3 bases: TGCGCCAGCCGGATGAATTTCCTCGCCCCTGGAAACACCATATATTTT. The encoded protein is CASRMNFLAPGNTIYF.

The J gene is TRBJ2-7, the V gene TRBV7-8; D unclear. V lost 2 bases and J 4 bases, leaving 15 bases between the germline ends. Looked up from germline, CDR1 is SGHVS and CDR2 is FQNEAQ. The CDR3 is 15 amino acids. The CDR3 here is CASSLSPPQNYEQYF. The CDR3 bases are TGTGCCAGCAGCTTATCTCCCCCCCAAAATTACGAGCAGTACTTC.

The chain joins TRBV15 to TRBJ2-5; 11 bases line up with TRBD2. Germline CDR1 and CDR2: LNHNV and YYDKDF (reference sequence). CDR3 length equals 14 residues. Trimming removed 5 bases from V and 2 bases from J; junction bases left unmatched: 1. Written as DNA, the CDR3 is TGTGCCACCAGCGTAGCGGGAGGGCAAGAGACCCAGTACTTC. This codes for CATSVAGGQETQYF.

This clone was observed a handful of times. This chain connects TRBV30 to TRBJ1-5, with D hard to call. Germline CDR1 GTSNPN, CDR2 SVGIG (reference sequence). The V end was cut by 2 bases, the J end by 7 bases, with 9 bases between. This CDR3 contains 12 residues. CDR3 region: CAWSNPGQPQHF. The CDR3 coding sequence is TGTGCCTGGAGTAATCCCGGGCAGCCCCAGCATTTT.

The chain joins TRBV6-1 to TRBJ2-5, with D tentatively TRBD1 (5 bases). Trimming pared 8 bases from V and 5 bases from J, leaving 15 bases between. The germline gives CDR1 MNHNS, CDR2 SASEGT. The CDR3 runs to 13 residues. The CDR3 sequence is CASAPRVGETQYF. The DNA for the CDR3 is TGTGCCAGCGCTCCCAGGGTCGGGGAGACCCAGTACTTC.

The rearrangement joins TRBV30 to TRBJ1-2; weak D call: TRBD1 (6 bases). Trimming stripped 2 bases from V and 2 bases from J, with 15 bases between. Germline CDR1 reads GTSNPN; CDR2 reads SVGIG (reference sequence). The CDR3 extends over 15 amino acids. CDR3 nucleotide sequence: TGTGCCTGGAGTCCCGGACAGCCTGGGAACTATGGCTACACCTTC. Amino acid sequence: CAWSPGQPGNYGYTF.

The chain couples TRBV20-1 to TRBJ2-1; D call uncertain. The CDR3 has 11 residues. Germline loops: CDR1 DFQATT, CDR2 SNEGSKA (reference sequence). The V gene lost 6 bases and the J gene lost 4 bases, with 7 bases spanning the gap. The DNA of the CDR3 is TGCAGTGCCGCAGGATACAATGAGCAGTTCTTC. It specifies CSAAGYNEQFF.